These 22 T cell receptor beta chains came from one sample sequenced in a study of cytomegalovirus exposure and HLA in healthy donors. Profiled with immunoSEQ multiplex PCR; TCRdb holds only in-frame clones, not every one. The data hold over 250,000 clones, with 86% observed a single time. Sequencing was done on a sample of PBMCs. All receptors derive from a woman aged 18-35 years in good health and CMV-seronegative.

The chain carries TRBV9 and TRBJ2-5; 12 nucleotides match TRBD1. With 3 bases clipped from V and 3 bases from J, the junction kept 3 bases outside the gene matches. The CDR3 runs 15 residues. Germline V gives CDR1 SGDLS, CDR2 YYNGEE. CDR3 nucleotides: TGTGCCAGCAGCGCGGGGACAGGGGGCAAAGAGACCCAGTACTTC. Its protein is CASSAGTGGKETQYF.

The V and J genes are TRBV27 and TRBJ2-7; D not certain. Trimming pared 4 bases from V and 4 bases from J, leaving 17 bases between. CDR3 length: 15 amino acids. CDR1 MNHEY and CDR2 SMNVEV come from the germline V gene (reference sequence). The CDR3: CASSSHPSLVYEQYF. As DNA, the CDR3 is TGTGCCAGCAGTTCCCATCCGAGTTTAGTGTACGAGCAGTACTTC.

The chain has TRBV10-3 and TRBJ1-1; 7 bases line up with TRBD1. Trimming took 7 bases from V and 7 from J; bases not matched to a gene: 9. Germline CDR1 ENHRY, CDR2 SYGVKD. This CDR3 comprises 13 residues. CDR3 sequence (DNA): TGTGCCATCACTATGTCCCGGGACAGTGAAGCTTTCTTT. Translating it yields CAITMSRDSEAFF.

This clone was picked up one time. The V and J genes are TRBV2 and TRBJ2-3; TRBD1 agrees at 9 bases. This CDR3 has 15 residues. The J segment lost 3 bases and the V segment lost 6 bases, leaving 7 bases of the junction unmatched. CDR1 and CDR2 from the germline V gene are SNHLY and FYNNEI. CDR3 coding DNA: TGTGCCAGCAGGAAGACAGGGGGGTGGACAGATACGCAGTATTTT. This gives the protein CASRKTGGWTDTQYF.

The CDR3 loop reads CASSSGTEAYEQYF. The CDR3 region has the DNA TGTGCCAGCAGTTCCGGGACAGAGGCTTACGAGCAGTACTTC. The chain links TRBV7-9 to TRBJ2-7, with 7 positions matching TRBD1. Germline CDR1 is SEHNR and CDR2 is FQNEAQ (reference sequence). The V gene end was trimmed by 6 bases and the J gene end by 4 bases; junction bases not matched to a gene: 9. This CDR3 comprises 14 residues.

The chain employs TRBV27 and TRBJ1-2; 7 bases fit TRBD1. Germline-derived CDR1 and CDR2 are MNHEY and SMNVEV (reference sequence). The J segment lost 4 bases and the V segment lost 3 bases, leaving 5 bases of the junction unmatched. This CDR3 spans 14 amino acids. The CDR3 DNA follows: TGTGCCAGCAGTTTTAAGGGGGCAGTCTATGGCTACACCTTC. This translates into CASSFKGAVYGYTF.

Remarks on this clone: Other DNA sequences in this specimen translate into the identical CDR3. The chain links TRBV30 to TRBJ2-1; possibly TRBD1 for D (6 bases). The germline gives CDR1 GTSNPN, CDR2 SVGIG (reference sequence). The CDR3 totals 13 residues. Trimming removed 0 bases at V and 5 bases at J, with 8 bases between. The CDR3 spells CAWSVGGNNEQFF. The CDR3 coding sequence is TGTGCCTGGAGTGTAGGGGGAAACAATGAGCAGTTCTTC.

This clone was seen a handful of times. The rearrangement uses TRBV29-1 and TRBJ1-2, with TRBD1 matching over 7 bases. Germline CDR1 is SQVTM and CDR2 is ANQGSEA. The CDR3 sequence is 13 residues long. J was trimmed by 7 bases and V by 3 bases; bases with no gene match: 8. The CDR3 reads CSVEEGADGGYTF. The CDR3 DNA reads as TGCAGCGTTGAGGAGGGGGCGGACGGTGGCTACACCTTC.

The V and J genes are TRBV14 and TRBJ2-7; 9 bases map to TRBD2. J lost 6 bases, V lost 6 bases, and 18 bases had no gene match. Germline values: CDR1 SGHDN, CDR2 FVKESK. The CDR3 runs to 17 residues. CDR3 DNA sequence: TGTGCCAGCAGTCCTTCTCCGGGACTAGCAGCGTCTAGCGAGCAGTACTTC. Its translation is CASSPSPGLAASSEQYF.

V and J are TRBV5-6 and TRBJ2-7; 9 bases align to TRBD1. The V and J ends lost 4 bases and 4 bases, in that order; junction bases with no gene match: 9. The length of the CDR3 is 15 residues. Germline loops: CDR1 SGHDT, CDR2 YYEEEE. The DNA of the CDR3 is TGTGCCAGCAGCCTACCCGGGACAGGGAGGTACGAGCAGTACTTC. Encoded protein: CASSLPGTGRYEQYF.

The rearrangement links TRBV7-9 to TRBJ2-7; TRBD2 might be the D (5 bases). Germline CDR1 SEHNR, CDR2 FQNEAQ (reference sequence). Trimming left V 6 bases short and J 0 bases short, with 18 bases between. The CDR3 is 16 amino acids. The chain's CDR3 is CASSSGESLSSYEQYF. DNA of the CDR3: TGTGCCAGCAGTTCCGGGGAGAGCCTAAGCTCCTACGAGCAGTACTTC.

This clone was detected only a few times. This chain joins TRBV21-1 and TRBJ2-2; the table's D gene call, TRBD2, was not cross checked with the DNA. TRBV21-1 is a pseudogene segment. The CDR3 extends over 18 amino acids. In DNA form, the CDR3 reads TGTGCCAGCAGCAAAGGTGCGGTCCGGGAGAGGAACACCGGGGAGCTGTTTTTT. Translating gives CASSKGAVRERNTGELFF.

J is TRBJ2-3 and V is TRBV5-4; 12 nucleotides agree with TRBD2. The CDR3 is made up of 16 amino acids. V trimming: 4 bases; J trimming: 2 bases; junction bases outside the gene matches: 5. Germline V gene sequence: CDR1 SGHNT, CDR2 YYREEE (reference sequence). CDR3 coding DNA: TGTGCCAGCAGCGCTGGACTAGCGGGACCCACAGATACGCAGTATTTT. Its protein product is CASSAGLAGPTDTQYF. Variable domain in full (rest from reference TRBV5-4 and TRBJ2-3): ETGVTQSPTHLIKTRGQQVTLRCSSQSGHNTVSWYQQALGQGPQFIFQYYREEENGRGNFPPRFSGLQFPNYSSELNVNALELDDSALYLCASSAGLAGPTDTQYFGPGTRLTVL.

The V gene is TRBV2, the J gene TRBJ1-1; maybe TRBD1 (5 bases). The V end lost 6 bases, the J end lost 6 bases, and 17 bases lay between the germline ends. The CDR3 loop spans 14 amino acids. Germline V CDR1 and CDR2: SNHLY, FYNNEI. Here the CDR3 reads CASRSAGGSSEAFF. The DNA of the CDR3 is TGTGCCAGCAGATCCGCCGGGGGTAGCTCTGAAGCTTTCTTT.

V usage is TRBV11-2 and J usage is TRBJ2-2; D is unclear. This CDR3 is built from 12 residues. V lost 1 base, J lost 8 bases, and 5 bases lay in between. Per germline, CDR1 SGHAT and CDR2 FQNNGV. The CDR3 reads CASSLVEGELFF. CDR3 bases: TGTGCCAGCAGCTTAGTGGAGGGGGAGCTGTTTTTT.

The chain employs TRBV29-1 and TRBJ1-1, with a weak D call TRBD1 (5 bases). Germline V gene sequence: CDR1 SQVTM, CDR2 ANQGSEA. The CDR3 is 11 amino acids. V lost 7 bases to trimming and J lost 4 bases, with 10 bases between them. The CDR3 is CSAGRATEAFF. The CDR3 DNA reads TGCAGCGCCGGCAGGGCCACTGAAGCTTTCTTT.

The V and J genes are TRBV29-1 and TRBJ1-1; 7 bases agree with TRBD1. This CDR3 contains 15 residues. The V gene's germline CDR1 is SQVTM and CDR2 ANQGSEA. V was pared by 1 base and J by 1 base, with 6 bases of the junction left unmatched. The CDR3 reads CSVEGDRAGNTEAFF. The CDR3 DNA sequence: TGCAGCGTTGAAGGCGACAGGGCAGGGAACACTGAAGCTTTCTTT.

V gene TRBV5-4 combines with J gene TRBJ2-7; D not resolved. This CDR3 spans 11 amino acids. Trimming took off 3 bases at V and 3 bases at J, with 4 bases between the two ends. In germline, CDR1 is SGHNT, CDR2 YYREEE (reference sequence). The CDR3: CASSYNYEQYF. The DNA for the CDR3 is TGTGCCAGCAGCTATAACTACGAGCAGTACTTC.

The CDR3 sequence: CSVGQGALGYTF. As DNA, the CDR3 is TGCAGCGTGGGACAGGGGGCGTTAGGCTACACCTTC. This sequence joins TRBV29-1 and TRBJ1-2, with 12 positions matching TRBD1. The junction had 4 bases not matched to a gene; V was cut back by 6 bases and J by 8 bases. Germline values: CDR1 SQVTM, CDR2 ANQGSEA. There are 12 residues in the CDR3.

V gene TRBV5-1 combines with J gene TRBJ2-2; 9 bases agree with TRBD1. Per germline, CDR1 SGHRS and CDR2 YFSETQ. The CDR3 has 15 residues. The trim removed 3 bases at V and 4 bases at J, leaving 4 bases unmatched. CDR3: CASSSLQGATGELFF. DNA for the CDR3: TGCGCCAGCAGCTCCCTACAGGGGGCCACCGGGGAGCTGTTTTTT.

The CDR3 loop reads CASSSGLNEKLFF. The CDR3, as DNA: TGTGCCAGCAGCAGCGGGCTTAATGAAAAACTGTTTTTT. The chain joins TRBV9 to TRBJ1-4; unclear D gene. In germline, CDR1 is SGDLS, CDR2 YYNGEE. Trimming stripped 4 bases from V and 4 bases from J, with 8 bases between. The CDR3 loop spans 13 amino acids.

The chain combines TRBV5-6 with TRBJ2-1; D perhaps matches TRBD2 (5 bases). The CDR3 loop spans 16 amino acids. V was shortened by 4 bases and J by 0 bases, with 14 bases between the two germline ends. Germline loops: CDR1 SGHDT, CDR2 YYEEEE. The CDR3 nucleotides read TGTGCCAGCAGCCCCCCGGGGAGAAGCTCCTACAATGAGCAGTTCTTC. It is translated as CASSPPGRSSYNEQFF.